This TCR beta chain was documented in a study of OX40 agonist ivuxolimab in advanced cancers. The CDR3 consists of 12 residues. V lost 10 bases and J lost 7, with 11 bases in between. Germline V gene lookup returns CDR1 SGHVS and CDR2 FQNEAQ. Profiled with immunoSEQ multiplex PCR; TCRdb holds only in-frame clones, not every one. This sample has 55,000 to 75,000 clones, with around 87% found just once. The starting material was CD4+ or CD8+ T cells sorted from blood, obtained in a trial of the OX40 agonist ivuxolimab. The genes are TRBV7-8 and TRBJ1-6, with no clear D. The source of this sequence is an adult with an advanced solid tumor such as melanoma, head and neck, liver or kidney cancer. CDR3 DNA: TGTGCCATCGGCAGCCGAAATTCACCCCTCCACTTT. Encoded protein: CAIGSRNSPLHF.